This is a list of T cell receptor beta chains from one sample in a study of T cell responses to AZD1222 COVID-19 vaccine. Method: immunoSEQ multiplex PCR; TCRdb's copy keeps in-frame clones and lacks some. The sample shows about 140,000 clones, 80% to 90% of them seen only once. This specimen was peripheral blood, taken on day 0 of AZD1222 vaccination. The origin of the receptors is an adult in good health. Both conserved end residues are part of each CDR3. Each record gives: D gene, J gene, V gene, CDR3 protein, CDR3 DNA. A D gene is named only where the DNA matches it firmly.

NA,TRBJ2-1,TRBV4-2,CASSQVLRGGAGGNEQFF,TGTGCCAGCAGCCAAGTCTTAAGGGGGGGGGCTGGTGGCAATGAGCAGTTCTTC
NA,TRBJ2-5,TRBV9,CASSVSAVGGRETQYF,TGTGCCAGCAGCGTATCCGCCGTAGGGGGGCGAGAGACCCAGTACTTC
NA,TRBJ2-2,TRBV5-1,CASSLSYTGELFF,TGCGCCAGCAGCTTGTCGTACACCGGGGAGCTGTTTTTT
TRBD1,TRBJ2-4,TRBV4-1,CASSQDEDRVGNIQYF,TGCGCCAGCAGCCAAGACGAGGACAGGGTGGGTAACATTCAGTACTTC
NA,TRBJ2-7,TRBV28,CASSLWAGSSYEQYF,TGTGCCAGCAGTTTATGGGCAGGCAGCTCCTACGAGCAGTACTTC
NA,TRBJ2-7,TRBV5-3,CARKGRRRQGTYEQYF,TGTGCCAGAAAGGGCCGGAGGCGTCAGGGGACCTACGAGCAGTACTTC
NA,TRBJ1-2,TRBV12-3/TRBV12-4,CASSLEGVEGYTF,TGTGCCAGCAGTTTAGAGGGGGTTGAGGGCTACACCTTC
NA,TRBJ1-2,TRBV10-2,CASSELGLYYGYTF,TGCGCCAGCAGTGAGCTGGGTTTGTACTATGGCTACACCTTC
TRBD1,TRBJ1-4,TRBV4-1,CASSQTGDGNEKLFF,TGCGCCAGCAGCCAGACAGGGGACGGTAATGAAAAACTGTTTTTT
TRBD2,TRBJ2-4,TRBV28,CASSLWIGFGGDKNIQYF,TGTGCCAGCAGTTTATGGATCGGGTTCGGGGGGGACAAAAACATTCAGTACTTC
NA,TRBJ1-2,TRBV19,CASKGYRDYGYTF,TGTGCCAGTAAAGGGTACAGGGACTATGGCTACACCTTC
NA,TRBJ2-5,TRBV15,CATRGIRGRETQYF,TGTGCCACCAGGGGGATAAGAGGTCGAGAGACCCAGTACTTC
NA,TRBJ2-2,TRBV7-9,CASSLSSFGDTGELFF,TGTGCCAGCAGCTTAAGTAGTTTTGGAGACACCGGGGAGCTGTTTTTT
NA,TRBJ1-5,TRBV6-5,CASRPAAGPQHF,TGTGCCAGCAGACCCGCGGCGGGGCCCCAGCATTTT
NA,TRBJ1-1,TRBV10-1,CASSAGGTEAFF,TGCGCCAGCAGTGCGGGCGGAACTGAAGCTTTCTTT
NA,TRBJ1-4,TRBV11-2,CASSLSGGGGEKLFF,TGTGCCAGCAGCTTAAGTGGTGGGGGAGGTGAAAAACTGTTTTTT
TRBD1,TRBJ1-4,TRBV9,CASSVGTGVATNEKLFF,TGTGCCAGCAGCGTTGGGACAGGGGTCGCAACTAATGAAAAACTGTTTTTT
NA,TRBJ1-1,TRBV3-1/TRBV3-2,CASSQDLPNTEAFF,TGTGCCAGCAGCCAAGATCTTCCGAACACTGAAGCTTTCTTT
NA,TRBJ1-3,TRBV7-9,CASSTGSSGNTIYF,TGTGCCAGCAGCACAGGCAGCTCTGGAAACACCATATATTTT
NA,TRBJ2-3,TRBV5-1,CASSYYSGDSTDTQYF,TGCGCCAGCAGCTACTATAGCGGAGATAGCACAGATACGCAGTATTTT
NA,TRBJ1-2,TRBV6-5,CASSCPQAVSNYGYTF,TGTGCCAGCAGTTGCCCACAGGCGGTGAGTAACTATGGCTACACCTTC
NA,TRBJ2-7,TRBV11-2,CASSFSSTEQYF,TGTGCCAGCAGCTTTTCCAGCACCGAGCAGTACTTC
TRBD2,TRBJ2-3,TRBV4-2,CASSQEGGGAWTDTQYF,TGTGCCAGCAGCCAAGAAGGCGGGGGGGCCTGGACAGATACGCAGTATTTT